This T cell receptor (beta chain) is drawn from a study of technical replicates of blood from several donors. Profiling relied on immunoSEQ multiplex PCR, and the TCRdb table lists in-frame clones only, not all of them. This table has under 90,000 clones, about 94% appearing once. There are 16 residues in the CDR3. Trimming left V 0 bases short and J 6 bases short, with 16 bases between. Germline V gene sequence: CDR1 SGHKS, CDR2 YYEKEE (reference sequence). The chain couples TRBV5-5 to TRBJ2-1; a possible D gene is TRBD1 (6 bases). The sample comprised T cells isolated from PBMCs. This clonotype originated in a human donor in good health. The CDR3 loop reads CASSLAGGGGGNEQFF. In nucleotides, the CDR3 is TGTGCCAGCAGCTTGGCTGGGGGCGGTGGGGGCAATGAGCAGTTCTTC.